The entry below gives a single T cell receptor (beta chain) sequence along with its context. The sample belongs to a study of cytomegalovirus exposure and HLA in healthy donors. Trimming removed 1 base from V and 6 bases from J; junction bases left unmatched: 6. Per the germline V gene, CDR1 is SQVTM and CDR2 is ANQGSEA. The length of the CDR3 is 14 residues. Primers: 60 Vbeta forward and 13 Jbeta reverse. Assay: immunoSEQ multiplex PCR; the TCRdb copy retains only in-frame clones and omits some. The table lists around 90,000 clones, around nine tenths of them singletons. The rearrangement uses TRBV29-1 and TRBJ2-7; 10 bases line up with TRBD2. Specimen: PBMCs. The clonotype was recovered from a man aged 30 to 39 in good health and CMV-seropositive. The chain's CDR3 is CSVEGPSGSREQYF. CDR3 nucleotide sequence: TGCAGCGTTGAAGGGCCTAGCGGGAGCCGCGAGCAGTACTTC.